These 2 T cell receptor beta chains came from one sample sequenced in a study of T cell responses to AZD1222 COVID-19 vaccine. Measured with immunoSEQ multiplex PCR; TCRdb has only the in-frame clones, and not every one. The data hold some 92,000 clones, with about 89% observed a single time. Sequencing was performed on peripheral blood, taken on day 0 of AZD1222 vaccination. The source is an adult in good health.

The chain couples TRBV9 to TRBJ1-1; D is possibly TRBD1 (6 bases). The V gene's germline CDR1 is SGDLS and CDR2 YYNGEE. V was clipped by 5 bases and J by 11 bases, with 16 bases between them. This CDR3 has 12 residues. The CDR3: CASSPGGAWAFF. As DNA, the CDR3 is TGTGCCAGCAGTCCGGGGGGCGCTTGGGCTTTCTTT. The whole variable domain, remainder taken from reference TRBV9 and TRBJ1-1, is DSGVTQTPKHLITATGQRVTLRCSPRSGDLSVYWYQQSLDQGLQFLIQYYNGEERAKGNILERFSAQQFPDLHSELNLSSLELGDSALYFCASSPGGAWAFFGQGTRLTVV.

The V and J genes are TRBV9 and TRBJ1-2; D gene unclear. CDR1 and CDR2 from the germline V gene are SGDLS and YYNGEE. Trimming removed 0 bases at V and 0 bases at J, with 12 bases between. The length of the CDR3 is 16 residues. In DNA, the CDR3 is TGTGCCAGCAGCGTAGATGTTTACGGAGCTAACTATGGCTACACCTTC. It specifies CASSVDVYGANYGYTF.